The TCR beta chain described here comes from a study of T cell responses to AZD1222 COVID-19 vaccine (dated by TCRdb to about 2021). Turning to the overall study: Because spike-specific TCR depth and breadth did not differ between the two schedules, AZD1222 recipients who got a second dose at roughly 4 weeks were pooled with those who got a second dose at roughly 12 weeks. TCR sequencing was performed for about 240 trial participants, of whom 207 were given two doses of AZD1222 and around 26 were given two doses of MenACWY control vaccine. Trial participants were enrolled by age into subgroups of 18-55, 56-69 and 70-plus years, and about 150, 27 and 61 TCR-sequenced participants, respectively, were included in these subgroups. What the authors observed across the whole study: The 56-69-year group was small, and its depth increase did not reach significance, likely because of low power. Conclusions about previously exposed vaccinees were limited because only six AZD1222 recipients were SARS-CoV-2 seropositive at baseline. Reportedly, close to half of the unique spike-specific TCRs recognized epitopes lying outside the regions that are mutated in the B.1.351 and B.1.1.7 variants. The vaccine-associated CD4 TCRs covered the entire spike protein, and the dominant responses fell in regions 160-218 and 743-854. After two AZD1222 doses, spike-specific TCR breadth and depth were significantly higher than at day 0 and than in MenACWY recipients. Participants were mostly white British and included more females than males, and it was suggested by the authors that clonal diversity may have been underestimated. Because no day 14 peak-response samples were available, repertoires were characterized only after the peak T cell response.

On this clone: This clone's antigen is unknown. Base qualities are missing; no much larger clone stands one base away.

The time point label here, explained by the study, means: baseline before first vaccination. Vaccinee samples were obtained from the UK trials COV001 and COV002, which included a single-blind randomized controlled phase 2/3 trial of AZD1222 (ChAdOx1 nCoV-19) in healthy adults. For TCRbeta chain sequencing, PBMC samples from trial participants were taken at day 0 and at day 28 after the second dose. From cysteine to phenylalanine, the CDR3 is 15 amino acids long. Solely the CDR3 DNA is kept, with 45 bases framed from the first base. The junction shows trimming of 5 bases on V and 5 bases on J, plus 18 bases between the germline ends. Based on the germline V gene (reference sequence), the CDR1 and CDR2 sequences are PRHDT and FYEKMQ. The CDR3 regions of human TCRbeta chains were subjected to immunosequencing. Regarding the original processing steps: Repertoire TCRs were checked for matches against a reference library of SARS-CoV-2-specific TCRs that had been generated using the MIRA antigen-specificity platform. Breadth was defined as the fraction of unique TCRs that were SARS-CoV-2-associated. Depth was defined as the fraction of total T cells that were SARS-CoV-2-associated. Using the MIRA data, every spike-specific TCR was mapped to the spike region that the TCR reacted to and assigned to either a CD4 or a CD8 class. Log10-transformed breadth and depth values were compared by one-way ANOVA with Sidak's multiple comparisons tests. TCRdb provides this immuneACCESS table in a form limited to in-frame rearrangements. Some clones are lacking; in checked studies, under half of them reflect an unresolved V gene, and why the rest are absent is not known. That table is the source of V, J and clone size, and D and trimming were worked out from the DNA. Within this sample are about 100,000 clones, with approximately 90% of them counted one time only. The ten largest clonotypes hold approximately 2.8% of the sample.

The sequence derives from an adult in good health. In this chain, TRBV13 is recombined with TRBJ1-2; too little of a D gene remains to name it. Sequencing was performed on peripheral blood, taken on day 0 of AZD1222 vaccination. In nucleotide form, the sequence is TGTGCCAGCAGCACCGGAACCGGGAGGATGTATGGCTACACCTTC. It translates to CASSTGTGRMYGYTF. Supplemented by the reference TRBV13 and TRBJ1-2 proteins around the CDR3, the complete variable domain is AAGVIQSPRHLIKEKRETATLKCYPIPRHDTVYWYQQGPGQDPQFLISFYEKMQSDKGSIPDRFSAQQFSDYHSELNMSSLELGDSALYFCASSTGTGRMYGYTFGSGTRLTVV.